A selection of T cell receptor beta chains follows, all from one sample in a study of cytomegalovirus exposure and HLA in healthy donors. The table came from immunoSEQ multiplex PCR; TCRdb's copy has only in-frame clones and leaves some out. The table lists around 130,000 clones, about nine tenths of them singletons, with approximately 3.3% in the top ten. Sequenced material: PBMCs. The origin of the receptors is a man under 40 in good health and CMV-seronegative. Each CDR3 is given with its conserved first and last residue. Fields, in order: clone size, V gene, D gene, J gene, CDR3 protein, CDR3 DNA. D genes are given only for firm matches. Size is stated for part of the rows, as once, few or many counts, or as a class when the clone is expanded.

clone_size: .
v_call: TRBV7-9
d_call: TRBD1
j_call: TRBJ2-2
cdr3_aa: CASSPSGTGLRPAGELFF
cdr3_nt: TGTGCCAGCAGCCCCTCCGGGACAGGGTTACGACCGGCCGGGGAGCTGTTTTTT

clone_size: .
v_call: TRBV28
d_call: TRBD1
j_call: TRBJ1-2
cdr3_aa: CASSRRTGGVGSYGYTF
cdr3_nt: TGTGCCAGCAGCCGACGGACAGGGGGCGTTGGTAGCTATGGCTACACCTTC

clone_size: .
v_call: TRBV7-2
d_call: TRBD1
j_call: TRBJ2-7
cdr3_aa: CASSTQTGGSYEQYF
cdr3_nt: TGTGCCAGCAGCACCCAGACAGGGGGGTCCTACGAGCAGTACTTC

clone_size: .
v_call: TRBV11-2
d_call: .
j_call: TRBJ2-5
cdr3_aa: CASSQDWDKETQYF
cdr3_nt: TGTGCCAGCAGCCAAGACTGGGACAAAGAGACCCAGTACTTC

clone_size: .
v_call: TRBV6-5
d_call: TRBD1
j_call: TRBJ1-2
cdr3_aa: CASSYYSGQAAYGYTF
cdr3_nt: TGTGCCAGCAGTTACTATTCCGGACAGGCCGCTTATGGCTACACCTTC

clone_size: .
v_call: TRBV7-2
d_call: .
j_call: TRBJ2-5
cdr3_aa: CASSEDRGETQYF
cdr3_nt: TGTGCCAGCAGCGAGGACAGAGGGGAGACCCAGTACTTC

clone_size: .
v_call: TRBV7-2
d_call: TRBD1
j_call: TRBJ1-5
cdr3_aa: CASSLADRSNQPQHF
cdr3_nt: TGTGCCAGCAGCTTGGCGGACAGGAGCAATCAGCCCCAGCATTTT

clone_size: .
v_call: TRBV6-1
d_call: .
j_call: TRBJ2-3
cdr3_aa: CASSPDRRLDTQYF
cdr3_nt: TGTGCCAGCAGTCCCGACAGACGCCTAGATACGCAGTATTTT

clone_size: few
v_call: TRBV4-1
d_call: TRBD1
j_call: TRBJ2-7
cdr3_aa: CASSQLTGTAYEQYF
cdr3_nt: TGCGCCAGCAGCCAGCTGACCGGGACAGCCTACGAGCAGTACTTC

clone_size: once
v_call: TRBV28
d_call: .
j_call: TRBJ1-3
cdr3_aa: CASTPGSISGNTIYF
cdr3_nt: TGTGCCAGCACCCCGGGATCGATCTCTGGAAACACCATATATTTT

clone_size: .
v_call: TRBV7-6
d_call: TRBD1
j_call: TRBJ2-7
cdr3_aa: CASSSRQGKHYEQYF
cdr3_nt: TGTGCCAGCAGCTCGAGACAGGGGAAACACTACGAGCAGTACTTC

clone_size: .
v_call: TRBV27
d_call: TRBD1
j_call: TRBJ1-4
cdr3_aa: CASITGGENWEKLFF
cdr3_nt: TGTGCCAGCATCACAGGGGGGGAGAATTGGGAAAAACTGTTTTTT

clone_size: .
v_call: TRBV9
d_call: TRBD1
j_call: TRBJ1-6
cdr3_aa: CASSGTGSSPLHF
cdr3_nt: TGTGCCAGCAGCGGGACAGGGTCTTCACCCCTCCACTTT

clone_size: .
v_call: TRBV7-9
d_call: .
j_call: TRBJ2-1
cdr3_aa: CASREAGDFTYNEQFF
cdr3_nt: TGTGCCAGCAGAGAGGCAGGGGATTTCACCTACAATGAGCAGTTCTTC

clone_size: .
v_call: TRBV5-1
d_call: TRBD2
j_call: TRBJ2-2
cdr3_aa: CASSSQSGTRQVTGELFF
cdr3_nt: TGCGCCAGCAGCTCTCAATCCGGGACTAGGCAGGTGACCGGGGAGCTGTTTTTT

clone_size: .
v_call: TRBV13
d_call: .
j_call: TRBJ1-1
cdr3_aa: CASSEDRERAEAFF
cdr3_nt: TGTGCCAGCAGTGAGGACCGGGAAAGGGCTGAAGCTTTCTTT

clone_size: once
v_call: TRBV19
d_call: TRBD2
j_call: TRBJ2-2
cdr3_aa: CASSPLAGTGELFF
cdr3_nt: TGTGCCAGTAGCCCACTAGCGGGGACCGGGGAGCTGTTTTTT

clone_size: .
v_call: TRBV7-8
d_call: .
j_call: TRBJ2-7
cdr3_aa: CASSLLPTAGYEQYF
cdr3_nt: TGTGCCAGCAGCTTACTGCCTACCGCGGGGTACGAGCAGTACTTC

clone_size: few
v_call: TRBV29-1
d_call: TRBD1
j_call: TRBJ2-7
cdr3_aa: CSVEDPGQGANEQYF
cdr3_nt: TGCAGCGTTGAAGACCCGGGACAGGGGGCGAACGAGCAGTACTTC

clone_size: .
v_call: TRBV7-9
d_call: .
j_call: TRBJ2-7
cdr3_aa: CASSLTGGLDEQYF
cdr3_nt: TGTGCCAGCAGCTTGACAGGAGGATTGGACGAGCAGTACTTC

clone_size: .
v_call: TRBV28
d_call: TRBD1
j_call: TRBJ1-5
cdr3_aa: CASSLLDAGQLYQPQHF
cdr3_nt: TGTGCCAGCAGTTTACTTGATGCGGGACAGCTATATCAGCCCCAGCATTTT

clone_size: once
v_call: TRBV7-9
d_call: .
j_call: TRBJ1-5
cdr3_aa: CASSLNSNQPQHF
cdr3_nt: TGTGCCAGCAGCTTAAACTCCAATCAGCCCCAGCATTTT